This T cell receptor beta chain stems from a study of cytomegalovirus exposure and HLA in healthy donors. Study at large: Unique TCRs numbering some 80 million, obtained from HLA-typed donors, made up an early data release. Study observations and caveats: Analysis performed later showed TCR beta chains linked to HLA being more clonally expanded than equally common others.

The PCR made use of 60 Vbeta and 13 Jbeta primers. Some clones are missing from TCRdb's copy, which holds only in-frame ones; the method was immunoSEQ multiplex PCR. The sample data list about 200,000 clones. Of note for this clone: Its specificity is not known.

The CDR3 runs 13 residues. V was trimmed by 3 bases and J by 5 bases, leaving 11 bases between them. Germline V gives CDR1 SGHRS, CDR2 YFSETQ. What was sequenced was PBMCs. The source of this sequence is a boy younger than 18 in good health and CMV-seronegative. V and J are TRBV5-1 and TRBJ2-5, with D perhaps TRBD1 (6 bases). As DNA, the CDR3 is TGCGCCAGCAGCTCAGCCCAGGGGGAGACCCAGTACTTC. It translates to CASSSAQGETQYF.